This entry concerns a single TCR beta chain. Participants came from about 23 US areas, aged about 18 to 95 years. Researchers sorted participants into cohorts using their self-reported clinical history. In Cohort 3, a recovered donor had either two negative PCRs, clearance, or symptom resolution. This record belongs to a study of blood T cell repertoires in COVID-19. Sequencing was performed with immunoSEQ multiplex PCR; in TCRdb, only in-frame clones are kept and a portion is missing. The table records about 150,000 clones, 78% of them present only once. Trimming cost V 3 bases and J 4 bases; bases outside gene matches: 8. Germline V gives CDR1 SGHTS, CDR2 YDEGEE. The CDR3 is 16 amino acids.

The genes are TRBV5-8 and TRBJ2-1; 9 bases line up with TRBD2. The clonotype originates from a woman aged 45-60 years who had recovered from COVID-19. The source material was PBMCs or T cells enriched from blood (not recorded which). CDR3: CASSWGSGGRYNEQFF. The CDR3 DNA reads TGTGCCAGCAGCTGGGGGAGCGGGGGGCGGTACAATGAGCAGTTCTTC. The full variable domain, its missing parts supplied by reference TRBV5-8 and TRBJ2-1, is EAGVTQSPTHLIKTRGQQATLRCSPISGHTSVYWYQQALGLGLQFLLWYDEGEERNRGNFPPRFSGRQFPNYSSELNVNALELEDSALYLCASSWGSGGRYNEQFFGPGTRLTVL.